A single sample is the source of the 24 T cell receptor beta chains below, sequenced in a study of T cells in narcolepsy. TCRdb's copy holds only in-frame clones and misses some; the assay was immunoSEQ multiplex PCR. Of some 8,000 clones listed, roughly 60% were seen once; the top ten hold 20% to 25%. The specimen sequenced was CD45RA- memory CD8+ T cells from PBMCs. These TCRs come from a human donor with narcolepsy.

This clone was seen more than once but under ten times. CDR3 sequence (DNA): TGTGCCAGCAGCCAAGACACTAGCGGGGGATACAATGAGCAGTTCTTC. Its protein product is CASSQDTSGGYNEQFF. This rearrangement joins TRBV4-2 to TRBJ2-1, with 11 bases matching TRBD2. The trim removed 0 bases at V and 4 bases at J, leaving 2 bases unmatched. From germline, CDR1 is LGHNA and CDR2 YNFKEQ. The CDR3 is made up of 16 amino acids.

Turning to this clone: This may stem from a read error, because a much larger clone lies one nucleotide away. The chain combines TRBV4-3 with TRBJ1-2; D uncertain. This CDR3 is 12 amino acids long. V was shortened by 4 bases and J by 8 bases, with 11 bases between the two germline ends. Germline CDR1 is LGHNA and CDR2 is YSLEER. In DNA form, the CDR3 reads TGCGCCAGCAGCCTCCCCGGACGAGGCTACACCTTC. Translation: CASSLPGRGYTF.

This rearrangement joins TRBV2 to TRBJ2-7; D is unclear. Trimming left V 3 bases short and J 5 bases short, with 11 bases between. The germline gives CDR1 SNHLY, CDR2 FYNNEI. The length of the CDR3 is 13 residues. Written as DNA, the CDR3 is TGTGCCAGCAGTGACAGCAGCTATAACGAGCAGTACTTC. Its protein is CASSDSSYNEQYF.

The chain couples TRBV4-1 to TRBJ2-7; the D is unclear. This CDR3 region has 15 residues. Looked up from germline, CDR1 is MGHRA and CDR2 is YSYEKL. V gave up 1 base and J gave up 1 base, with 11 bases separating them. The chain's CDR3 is CASSQAPGTSYEQYF. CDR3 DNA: TGCGCCAGCAGCCAAGCCCCGGGTACATCCTACGAGCAGTACTTC.

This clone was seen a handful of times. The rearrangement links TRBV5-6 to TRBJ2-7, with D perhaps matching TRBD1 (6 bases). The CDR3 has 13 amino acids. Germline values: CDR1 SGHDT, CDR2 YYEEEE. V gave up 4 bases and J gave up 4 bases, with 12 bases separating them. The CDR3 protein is CASSPMTGYEQYF. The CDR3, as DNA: TGTGCCAGCAGCCCAATGACAGGTTACGAGCAGTACTTC.

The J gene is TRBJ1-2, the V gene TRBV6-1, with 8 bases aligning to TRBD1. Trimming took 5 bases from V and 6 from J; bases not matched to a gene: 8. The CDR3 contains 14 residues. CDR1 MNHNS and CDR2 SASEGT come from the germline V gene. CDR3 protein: CASSIQGASNGYTF. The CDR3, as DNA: TGTGCCAGCAGTATCCAGGGGGCCTCCAATGGCTACACCTTC.

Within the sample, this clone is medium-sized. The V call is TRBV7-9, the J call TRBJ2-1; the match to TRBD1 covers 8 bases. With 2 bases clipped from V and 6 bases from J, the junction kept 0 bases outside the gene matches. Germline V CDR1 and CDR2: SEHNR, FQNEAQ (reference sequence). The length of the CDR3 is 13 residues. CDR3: CASSLTGGNEQFF. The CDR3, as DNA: TGTGCCAGCAGCTTAACAGGGGGCAATGAGCAGTTCTTC.

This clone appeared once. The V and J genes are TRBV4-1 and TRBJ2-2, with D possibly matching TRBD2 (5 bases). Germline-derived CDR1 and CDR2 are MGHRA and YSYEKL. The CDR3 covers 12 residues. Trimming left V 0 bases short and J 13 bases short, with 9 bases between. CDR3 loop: CASSQEAEGLFF. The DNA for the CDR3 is TGCGCCAGCAGCCAAGAGGCCGAGGGGCTGTTTTTT.

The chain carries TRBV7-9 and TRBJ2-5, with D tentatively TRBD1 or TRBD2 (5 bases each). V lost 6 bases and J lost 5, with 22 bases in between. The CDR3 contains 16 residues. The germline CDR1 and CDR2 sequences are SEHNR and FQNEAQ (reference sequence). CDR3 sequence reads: CASSPIPTGARETQYF. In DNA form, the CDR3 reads TGTGCCAGCAGTCCCATCCCCACCGGGGCGCGGGAGACCCAGTACTTC.

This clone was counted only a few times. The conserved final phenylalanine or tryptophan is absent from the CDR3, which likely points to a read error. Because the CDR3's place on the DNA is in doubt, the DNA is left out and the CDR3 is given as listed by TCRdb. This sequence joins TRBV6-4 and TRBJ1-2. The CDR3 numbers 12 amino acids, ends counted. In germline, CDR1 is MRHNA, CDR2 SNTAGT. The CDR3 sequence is CASSSEVGRPRV.

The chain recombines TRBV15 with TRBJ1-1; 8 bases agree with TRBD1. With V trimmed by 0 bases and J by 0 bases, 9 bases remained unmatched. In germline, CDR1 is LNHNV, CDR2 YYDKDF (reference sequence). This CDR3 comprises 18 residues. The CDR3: CATSRDPRQGMMNTEAFF. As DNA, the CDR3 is TGTGCCACCAGCAGAGATCCCCGACAGGGGATGATGAACACTGAAGCTTTCTTT. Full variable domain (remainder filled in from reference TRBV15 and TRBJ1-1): DAMVIQNPRYQVTQFGKPVTLSCSQTLNHNVMYWYQQKSSQAPKLLFHYYDKDFNNEADTPDNFQSRRPNTSFCFLDIRSPGLGDTAMYLCATSRDPRQGMMNTEAFFGQGTRLTVV.

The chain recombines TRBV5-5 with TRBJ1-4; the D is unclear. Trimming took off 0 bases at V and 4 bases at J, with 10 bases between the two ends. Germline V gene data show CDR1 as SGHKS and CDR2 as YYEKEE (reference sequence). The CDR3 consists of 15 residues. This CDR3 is CASSLAPTINEKLFF. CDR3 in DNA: TGTGCCAGCAGCTTGGCCCCCACGATTAATGAAAAACTGTTTTTT.

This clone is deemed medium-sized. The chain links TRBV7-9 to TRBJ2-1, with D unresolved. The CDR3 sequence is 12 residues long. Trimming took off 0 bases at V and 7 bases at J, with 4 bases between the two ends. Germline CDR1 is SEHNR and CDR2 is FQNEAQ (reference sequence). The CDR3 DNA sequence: TGTGCCAGCAGCTTAGCGTGGAATGAGCAGTTCTTC. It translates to CASSLAWNEQFF.

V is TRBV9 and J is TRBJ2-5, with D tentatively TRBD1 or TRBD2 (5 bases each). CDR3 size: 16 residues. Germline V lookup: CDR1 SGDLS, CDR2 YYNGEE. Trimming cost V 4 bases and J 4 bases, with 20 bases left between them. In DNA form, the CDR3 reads TGTGCCAGCAGCCATGACAGCGAGGGGTTAGGAGAGACCCAGTACTTC. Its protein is CASSHDSEGLGETQYF.

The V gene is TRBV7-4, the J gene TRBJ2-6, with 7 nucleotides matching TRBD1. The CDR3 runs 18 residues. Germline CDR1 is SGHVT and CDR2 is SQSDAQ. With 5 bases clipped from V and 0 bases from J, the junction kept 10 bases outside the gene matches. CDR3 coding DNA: TGTGCCAGCAGCGCGCGACAGGGTCTGAACTCTGGGGCCAACGTCCTGACTTTC. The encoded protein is CASSARQGLNSGANVLTF.

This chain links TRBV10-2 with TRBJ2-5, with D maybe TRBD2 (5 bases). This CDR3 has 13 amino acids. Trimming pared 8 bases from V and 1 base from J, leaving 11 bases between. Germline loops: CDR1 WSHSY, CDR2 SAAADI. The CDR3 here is CASLGAGQETQYF. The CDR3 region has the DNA TGCGCCAGCCTCGGCGCGGGCCAAGAGACCCAGTACTTC.

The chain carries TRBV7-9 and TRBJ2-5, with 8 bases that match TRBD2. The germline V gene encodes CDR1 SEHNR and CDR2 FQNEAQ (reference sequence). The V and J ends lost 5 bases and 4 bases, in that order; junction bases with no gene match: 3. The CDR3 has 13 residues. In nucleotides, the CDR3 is TGTGCCAGCAGCCCCGGGACTAGAGAGACCCAGTACTTC. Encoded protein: CASSPGTRETQYF.

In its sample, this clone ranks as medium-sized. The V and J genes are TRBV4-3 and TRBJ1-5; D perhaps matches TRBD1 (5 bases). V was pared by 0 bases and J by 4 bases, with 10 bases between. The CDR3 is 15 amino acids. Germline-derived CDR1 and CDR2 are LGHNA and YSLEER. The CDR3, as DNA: TGCGCCAGCAGCCAAGATCATCGGGGGAATCAGCCCCAGCATTTT. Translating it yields CASSQDHRGNQPQHF.

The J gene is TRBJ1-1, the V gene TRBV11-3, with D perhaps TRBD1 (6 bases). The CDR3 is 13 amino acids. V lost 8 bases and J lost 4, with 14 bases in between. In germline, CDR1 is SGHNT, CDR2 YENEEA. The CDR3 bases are TGTGCCAGCCGGGGGGCGGAAGGCACTGAAGCTTTCTTT. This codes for CASRGAEGTEAFF.

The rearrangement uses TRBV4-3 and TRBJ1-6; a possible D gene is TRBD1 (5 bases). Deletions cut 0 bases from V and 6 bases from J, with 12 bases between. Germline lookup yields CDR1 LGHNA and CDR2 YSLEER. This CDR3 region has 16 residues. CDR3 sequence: CASSQESEGFNSPLHF. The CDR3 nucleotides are TGCGCCAGCAGCCAAGAATCAGAGGGGTTTAATTCACCCCTCCACTTT.

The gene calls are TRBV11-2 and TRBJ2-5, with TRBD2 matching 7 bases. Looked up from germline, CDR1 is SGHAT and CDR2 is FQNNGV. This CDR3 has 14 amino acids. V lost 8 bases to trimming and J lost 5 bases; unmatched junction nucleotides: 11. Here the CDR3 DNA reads TGTGCCAGCTCTGGCCGGGACTACGGGGAGACCCAGTACTTC. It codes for CASSGRDYGETQYF. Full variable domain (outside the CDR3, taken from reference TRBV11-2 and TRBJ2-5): EAGVAQSPRYKIIEKRQSVAFWCNPISGHATLYWYQQILGQGPKLLIQFQNNGVVDDSQLPKDRFSAERLKGVDSTLKIQPAKLEDSAVYLCASSGRDYGETQYFGPGTRLLVL.

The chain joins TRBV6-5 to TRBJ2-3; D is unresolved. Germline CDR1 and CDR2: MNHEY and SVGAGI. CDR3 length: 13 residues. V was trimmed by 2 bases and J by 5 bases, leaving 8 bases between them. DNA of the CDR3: TGTGCCAGCAGTTACGTAGTCGAAGATACGCAGTATTTT. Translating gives CASSYVVEDTQYF.

CDR3 sequence: CASSENSFTDTQYF. CDR3 coding DNA: TGTGCCAGCAGTGAAAACTCGTTCACAGATACGCAGTATTTT. V gene TRBV2 combines with J gene TRBJ2-3; D remains unclear. From germline, CDR1 is SNHLY and CDR2 FYNNEI. The CDR3 is 14 residues long. V gave up 2 bases and J gave up 2 bases, with 8 bases separating them.

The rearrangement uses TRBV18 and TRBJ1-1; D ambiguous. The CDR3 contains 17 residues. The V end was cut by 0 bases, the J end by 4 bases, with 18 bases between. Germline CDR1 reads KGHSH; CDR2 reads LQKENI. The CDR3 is CASSPPSTLQRGTEAFF. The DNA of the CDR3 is TGTGCCAGCTCACCACCGTCGACACTCCAACGGGGCACTGAAGCTTTCTTT.